The 21 T cell receptor beta chains given below trace back to one sample, sequenced in a study of cytomegalovirus exposure and HLA in healthy donors. In the PCR, 60 Vbeta and 13 Jbeta primers were used. This table comes from immunoSEQ multiplex PCR, and its TCRdb copy is limited to in-frame clones, with some not included. Its listing shows 200,000 to 250,000 clones. The specimen sequenced was PBMCs. Every receptor here comes from a girl aged 2-10 years in good health and CMV-seropositive.

Comment on this clone: One end of the junction does not line up with germline, which may come from a read error. This sequence joins TRBV6-5 and TRBJ2-7; maybe TRBD1 (6 bases). The germline CDR1 and CDR2 sequences are MNHEY and SVGAGI. The CDR3 sequence is 15 residues long. CDR3 loop: CASSYQGQPAYEQHF. In DNA form, the CDR3 reads TGTGCCAGCAGTTACCAGGGACAACCTGCCTACGAGCAGCACTTC.

The genes are TRBV4-2 and TRBJ2-5, with 14 positions matching TRBD2. V shed 2 bases, J shed 3 bases, and the junction held 8 bases outside the gene matches. The germline CDR1 and CDR2 sequences are LGHNA and YNFKEQ. The CDR3 length is 18 residues. Here the CDR3 reads CASSQTRLAGGIKETQYF. CDR3 nucleotide sequence: TGTGCCAGCAGCCAAACTAGACTAGCGGGGGGGATAAAAGAGACCCAGTACTTC.

The rearrangement joins TRBV28 to TRBJ2-3; 8 bases fit TRBD2. The CDR3 is 14 amino acids. CDR1 and CDR2 (germline): MDHEN, SYDVKM. V dropped 6 bases and J dropped 4; count of bases not matched to a gene: 6. In DNA form, the CDR3 reads TGTGCCAGCAGGCAAGCGGGAGTGGCAGATACGCAGTATTTT. This codes for CASRQAGVADTQYF.

CDR3 residues: CASSEGLAGGPNEQYF. CDR3 coding DNA: TGTGCCAGCAGTGAGGGACTAGCGGGAGGGCCTAATGAGCAGTACTTC. The chain uses TRBV6-4 and TRBJ2-7; 16 bases are a match to TRBD2. V was clipped by 3 bases and J by 7 bases; unmatched bases: 6. This CDR3 contains 16 residues. The germline V gene encodes CDR1 MRHNA and CDR2 SNTAGT.

This chain connects TRBV7-9 to TRBJ2-7; possibly TRBD2 for D (5 bases). The CDR3 totals 14 residues. Between the trimmed V and J ends, which lost 3 bases and 4 bases, there was a span of 13 bases. Germline loops: CDR1 SEHNR, CDR2 FQNEAQ (reference sequence). The CDR3 DNA sequence: TGTGCCAGCAGCTTGGCTAGCTCTGGATACGAGCAGTACTTC. Protein: CASSLASSGYEQYF. Full variable domain (rest looked up from reference TRBV7-9 and TRBJ2-7): DTGVSQNPRHKITKRGQNVTFRCDPISEHNRLYWYRQTLGQGPEFLTYFQNEAQLEKSRLLSDRFSAERPKGSFSTLEIQRTEQGDSAMYLCASSLASSGYEQYFGPGTRLTVT.

The chain couples TRBV27 to TRBJ2-1; the match to TRBD2 covers 7 bases. The CDR3 is 16 residues long. With 7 bases clipped from V and 5 bases from J, the junction kept 14 bases outside the gene matches. Germline V CDR1 and CDR2: MNHEY, SMNVEV (reference sequence). The CDR3 nucleotides are TGTGCCAGCACCAACCCCGGGACTACCGCGGACAATGAGCAGTTCTTC. It yields the protein CASTNPGTTADNEQFF.

The chain uses TRBV10-2 and TRBJ2-7; tentative D call: TRBD1 (6 bases). The CDR3 runs 15 residues. Germline V gives CDR1 WSHSY, CDR2 SAAADI. V gave up 2 bases and J gave up 5 bases, with 16 bases separating them. In DNA, the CDR3 is TGCGCCAGCAGTGAGCTTAAGGACAGAGGACACGAGCAGTACTTC. It yields the protein CASSELKDRGHEQYF.

V and J are TRBV28 and TRBJ1-4, with 8 bases matching TRBD1. Per the germline V gene, CDR1 is MDHEN and CDR2 is SYDVKM. This CDR3 contains 18 residues. V lost 4 bases, J lost 4 bases, and 14 bases stayed unmatched. This chain's CDR3 is CASSSGQGATSINEKLFF. The CDR3 nucleotides read TGTGCCAGCAGTTCCGGACAGGGAGCCACCTCAATTAATGAAAAACTGTTTTTT. Variable domain in full (rest from reference TRBV28 and TRBJ1-4): DVKVTQSSRYLVKRTGEKVFLECVQDMDHENMFWYRQDPGLGLRLIYFSYDVKMKEKGDIPEGYSVSREKKERFSLILESASTNQTSMYLCASSSGQGATSINEKLFFGSGTQLSVL.

This chain's CDR3 is CASSLAYGFEQYF. CDR3 coding DNA: TGTGCCAGCAGCCTAGCTTACGGGTTCGAGCAGTACTTC. The rearrangement links TRBV7-3 to TRBJ2-7, with a tentative D call TRBD2 (5 bases). The germline V and J ends were trimmed by 5 bases and 6 bases, with 14 bases remaining between them. CDR1 is SGHTA and CDR2 is FQGTGA in the germline V gene. The CDR3 is made up of 13 amino acids.

This chain uses TRBV6-5 with TRBJ2-1; TRBD1 aligns across 8 bases. The CDR3 runs 15 residues. The V gene end was trimmed by 8 bases and the J gene end by 2 bases; junction bases not matched to a gene: 8. Germline CDR1 is MNHEY and CDR2 is SVGAGI. The DNA of the CDR3 is TGTGCCAGCCGGGGACAGGCAGGGACCTACAATGAGCAGTTCTTC. This codes for CASRGQAGTYNEQFF.

J is TRBJ2-6 and V is TRBV5-1; 8 nucleotides agree with TRBD2. Germline lookup yields CDR1 SGHRS and CDR2 YFSETQ. J lost 0 bases, V lost 2 bases, and 1 base had no gene match. The CDR3 length is 16 residues. This CDR3 reads CASSFLAGSGANVLTF. The CDR3, as DNA: TGCGCCAGCAGCTTCCTAGCGGGCTCTGGGGCCAACGTCCTGACTTTC.

The chain uses TRBV11-2 and TRBJ2-3, with TRBD2 identical over 13 bases. Germline V gene data show CDR1 as SGHAT and CDR2 as FQNNGV. The CDR3 has 18 amino acids. V was clipped by 3 bases and J by 5 bases; unmatched bases: 11. Here the CDR3 DNA reads TGTGCCAGCAGCTTTTATAGTCCGGGACTAGCGGGAAGAGATACGCAGTATTTT. This sequence encodes CASSFYSPGLAGRDTQYF. Full variable domain (outside the CDR3, taken from reference TRBV11-2 and TRBJ2-3): EAGVAQSPRYKIIEKRQSVAFWCNPISGHATLYWYQQILGQGPKLLIQFQNNGVVDDSQLPKDRFSAERLKGVDSTLKIQPAKLEDSAVYLCASSFYSPGLAGRDTQYFGPGTRLTVL.

This sequence joins TRBV28 and TRBJ1-3; no clear D gene. Trimming stripped 4 bases from V and 0 bases from J, with 4 bases between. Germline CDR1 is MDHEN and CDR2 is SYDVKM. This CDR3 has 13 amino acids. CDR3 protein: CASSSRSGNTIYF. Here the CDR3 DNA reads TGTGCCAGCAGTTCCCGCTCTGGAAACACCATATATTTT.

This chain links TRBV11-2 with TRBJ1-1, with D tentatively TRBD1 (5 bases). The CDR3 runs to 16 residues. The V end was cut by 6 bases, the J end by 1 base, with 18 bases between. Looked up from germline, CDR1 is SGHAT and CDR2 is FQNNGV. The CDR3 loop reads CASSWQGGFGNTEAFF. CDR3 DNA sequence: TGTGCCAGCAGTTGGCAGGGAGGTTTTGGGAACACTGAAGCTTTCTTT.

The chain is built from TRBV19 and TRBJ2-1; tentative D call: TRBD1 (5 bases). The V and J ends lost 1 base and 8 bases respectively, with 12 bases between them. The CDR3 loop spans 14 amino acids. Germline assignment: CDR1 LNHDA and CDR2 SQIVND (reference sequence). The CDR3 coding sequence is TGTGCCAGTAGTATAGTATCAGGGATCCATGAGCAGTTCTTC. As protein: CASSIVSGIHEQFF.

CDR3 loop: CASSMVFGSMNTEAFF. The CDR3 DNA reads as TGTGCCAGTAGTATGGTCTTCGGTAGTATGAACACTGAAGCTTTCTTT. The gene calls are TRBV19 and TRBJ1-1; D is undetermined. This CDR3 region has 16 residues. Per the germline V gene, CDR1 is LNHDA and CDR2 is SQIVND (reference sequence). The V end lost 3 bases, the J end lost 0 bases, and 14 bases lay between the germline ends.

The chain couples TRBV5-6 to TRBJ1-2; 9 bases are a match to TRBD1. The CDR3 runs 18 residues. CDR1 and CDR2 from the germline V gene are SGHDT and YYEEEE. J was trimmed by 1 base and V by 3 bases; bases with no gene match: 13. The CDR3 DNA reads as TGTGCCAGCAGCTCCTGGGCGACAGGGGGTAAAGGTAACTATGGCTACACCTTC. Its translation is CASSSWATGGKGNYGYTF.

This CDR3 reads CASSRAYEQYF. For the CDR3, the DNA is TGTGCCAGCAGTCGAGCCTACGAGCAGTACTTC. This chain links TRBV5-6 with TRBJ2-7; D gene ambiguous. The CDR3 contains 11 residues. CDR1 is SGHDT and CDR2 is YYEEEE in the germline V gene. With 5 bases removed from V and 2 bases from J, the gap between germline ends came to 5 bases.

This chain joins TRBV29-1 and TRBJ1-3; D uncertain. The germline V gene has CDR1 SQVTM and CDR2 ANQGSEA. The CDR3 runs to 12 residues. The V end lost 5 bases, the J end lost 4 bases, and 9 bases lay between the germline ends. CDR3 sequence reads: CSVPQEGNTIYF. In DNA, the CDR3 is TGCAGCGTTCCCCAGGAAGGAAACACCATATATTTT.

This chain joins TRBV27 and TRBJ2-3; D is undetermined. CDR1 and CDR2 (germline): MNHEY, SMNVEV (reference sequence). There are 11 residues in the CDR3. The V gene lost 6 bases and the J gene lost 2 bases, with 3 bases spanning the gap. In DNA, the CDR3 is TGTGCCAGCAGATACACAGATACGCAGTATTTT. The encoded protein is CASRYTDTQYF.

CDR3 nucleotide sequence: TGTGCCAGCAGCTACCGTTGGGGCCAGAATGAAAAACTGTTTTTT. Amino acid sequence: CASSYRWGQNEKLFF. The V gene is TRBV7-2, the J gene TRBJ1-4; a weak D match, TRBD1 (5 bases). V was cut by 4 bases and J by 5 bases, with 14 bases left in between. Germline CDR1 is SGHTA and CDR2 is FQGNSA. The CDR3 has 15 residues.